This TCR beta chain derives from a study of cytomegalovirus exposure and HLA in healthy donors. The germline V gene encodes CDR1 SNHLY and CDR2 FYNNEI. Trimming removed 1 base from V and 5 bases from J, with 17 bases in between. This CDR3 has 16 amino acids. Primers: 60 Vbeta forward and 13 Jbeta reverse. Here immunoSEQ multiplex PCR was the method, and the copy in TCRdb shows in-frame clones only, minus some. Of over 150,000 clones listed, less than 85% were seen once; the top ten hold 1.3% to 1.5%. Healthy bone marrow donors formed the donor group. Study-wide results and caveats: Several of the most significant clusters appeared linked to common viral pathogens, based on a later analysis. Some V segments, including TRBV6-2 and TRBV6-3, were excluded as indistinguishable.

With regard to this clone: Its antigen is not known.

Sequences were obtained from PBMCs. The V call is TRBV2, the J call TRBJ2-5, with D possibly TRBD1 on 6 matching bases. This TCR came from a man aged 60-69 years in good health and CMV-seronegative. CDR3 sequence reads: CASSEDRDTNWETQYF. The CDR3 DNA sequence: TGTGCCAGCAGTGAAGACCGGGACACCAACTGGGAGACCCAGTACTTC.